This is a list of T cell receptor beta chains from one sample in a study of shared clonotypes between healthy human individuals. Assay: immunoSEQ multiplex PCR; the TCRdb copy retains only in-frame clones and omits some. The sample lists 400,000 to 550,000 clones; 65% to 80% were seen once. The sequenced sample consisted of PBMCs. These receptors were collected from a middle-aged woman in good health. Some clones in this sample may be carry-over from other donors' samples. Each CDR3 is given with its conserved first and last residue. A D gene is named only where the DNA matches it firmly. Some rows mark clone size as missing; the rest say once, few, many or name a class of expanded clone.

V	length	J	size	D	CDR3	DNA
TRBV7-2	17	TRBJ1-3	NA	NA	CASSRRQGGSSGNTIYF	TGTGCCAGCAGCCGACGGCAGGGTGGGAGCTCTGGAAACACCATATATTTT
TRBV5-8	15	TRBJ1-5	NA	NA	CASTPGGQINQPQHF	TGTGCCAGCACCCCCGGGGGGCAGATAAATCAGCCCCAGCATTTT
TRBV4-2	16	TRBJ1-1	NA	NA	CASSQDPFWGGTEAFF	TGTGCCAGCAGCCAAGATCCGTTTTGGGGTGGCACTGAAGCTTTCTTT
TRBV2	13	TRBJ2-5	NA	NA	CASSWGRQETQYF	TGTGCCAGCAGTTGGGGCAGGCAAGAGACCCAGTACTTC
TRBV7-2	15	TRBJ2-3	NA	NA	CASSLAAASTDTQYF	TGTGCCAGCAGCTTAGCGGCTGCTAGCACAGATACGCAGTATTTT
TRBV7-2	16	TRBJ2-1	NA	TRBD2	CASRSRSGNFYNEQFF	TGCGCCAGCAGGTCTCGTAGCGGGAATTTCTACAATGAGCAGTTCTTC
TRBV7-2	14	TRBJ1-1	few	NA	CASSLGLGVTEAFF	TGTGCCAGCAGCTTAGGCTTAGGGGTCACTGAAGCTTTCTTT
TRBV5-4	14	TRBJ1-3	NA	NA	CASSRQGSGNTIYF	TGTGCCAGCAGCCGCCAGGGTTCTGGAAACACCATATATTTT
TRBV2	15	TRBJ1-1	NA	NA	CASIMKLGGAAEAFF	TGTGCCAGCATCATGAAGCTTGGGGGTGCCGCTGAAGCTTTCTTT
TRBV29-1	14	TRBJ2-1	NA	TRBD2	CSVVTSGSMDEQFF	TGCAGCGTTGTAACTAGCGGGAGCATGGATGAGCAGTTCTTC
TRBV15	16	TRBJ2-5	NA	NA	CATSRGRGLGQETQYF	TGTGCCACCAGCAGAGGGAGGGGGCTCGGTCAAGAGACCCAGTACTTC
TRBV7-2	17	TRBJ2-6	NA	TRBD2	CASSLVGGSSGANVLTF	TGTGCCAGCAGCTTAGTAGGCGGGAGCTCTGGGGCCAACGTCCTGACTTTC
TRBV7-6	17	TRBJ2-6	NA	NA	CASSLNALGGGANVLTF	TGTGCCAGCAGCTTAAATGCATTAGGCGGTGGGGCCAACGTCCTGACTTTC
TRBV5-8	16	TRBJ1-1	NA	TRBD1	CASSFHRGTVNTEAFF	TGTGCCAGCAGCTTCCACAGGGGTACGGTGAACACTGAAGCTTTCTTT
TRBV9	16	TRBJ2-3	few	NA	CASSVGERPYTDTQYF	TGTGCCAGCAGCGTAGGAGAGCGTCCCTACACAGATACGCAGTATTTT
TRBV11-2	16	TRBJ2-7	many	NA	CASSLVPLTPSYEQYF	TGTGCCAGCAGCTTAGTTCCTCTGACCCCCTCCTACGAGCAGTACTTC
TRBV4-1	14	TRBJ2-3	NA	NA	CASSQRLDTDTQYF	TGCGCCAGCAGCCAACGACTGGATACAGATACGCAGTATTTT
TRBV7-2	14	TRBJ2-7	NA	NA	CASRGAGPSYEQYF	TGTGCCAGCAGGGGCGCCGGGCCTTCCTACGAGCAGTACTTC
TRBV14	13	TRBJ2-7	NA	NA	CASSLFQGGEQYF	TGTGCCAGCAGCCTCTTTCAGGGGGGCGAGCAGTACTTC
TRBV28	16	TRBJ1-4	NA	TRBD1	CASSPPGTGVEEKLFF	TGTGCCAGCAGTCCACCCGGGACAGGGGTAGAGGAAAAACTGTTTTTT
TRBV30	11	TRBJ2-7	once	NA	CAWGASYEQYF	TGTGCCTGGGGAGCGAGCTACGAGCAGTACTTC
TRBV30	15	TRBJ2-2	NA	TRBD2	CAWSAGLAGAGELFF	TGTGCCTGGAGTGCAGGACTAGCGGGAGCCGGGGAGCTGTTTTTT
TRBV7-6	16	TRBJ2-3	NA	NA	CASSAWTGGGTDTQYF	TGTGCCAGCAGCGCCTGGACAGGCGGGGGGACAGATACGCAGTATTTT
TRBV4-1	12	TRBJ2-7	NA	TRBD2	CASSPGTSGMYF	TGCGCCAGCAGCCCCGGGACTAGCGGGATGTACTTC
TRBV19	14	TRBJ2-1	once	TRBD1	CASRRDRVYNEQFF	TGTGCCAGTAGGAGGGACAGGGTTTACAATGAGCAGTTCTTC
TRBV10-3	14	TRBJ1-4	NA	TRBD1	CAARQGSTNEKLFF	TGTGCCGCGAGACAGGGGTCAACTAATGAAAAACTGTTTTTT
TRBV10-2	15	TRBJ2-1	NA	TRBD2	CASSALAGGPYEQFF	TGCGCCAGCAGCGCACTAGCGGGAGGGCCGTATGAGCAGTTCTTC
TRBV29-1	13	TRBJ2-7	once	NA	CSVVVGSSYEQYF	TGCAGCGTTGTGGTGGGCAGCTCCTACGAGCAGTACTTC
TRBV9	14	TRBJ2-7	NA	NA	CASSPRGATYEQYF	TGTGCCAGCAGCCCAAGGGGAGCGACCTACGAGCAGTACTTC
TRBV18	20	TRBJ2-2	NA	TRBD2	CASSLGLAGGPGGVGGELFF	TGTGCCAGCTCACTCGGACTAGCGGGAGGGCCTGGAGGTGTCGGCGGGGAGCTGTTTTTT
TRBV4-1	15	TRBJ2-3	NA	NA	CASSRGVVVTDTQYF	TGCGCCAGCAGCCGAGGGGTTGTGGTCACAGATACGCAGTATTTT
TRBV29-1	16	TRBJ2-7	NA	NA	CSVDLSIPGRTYEQYF	TGCAGCGTTGACTTATCGATTCCGGGACGAACTTACGAGCAGTACTTC
TRBV5-8	14	TRBJ2-1	NA	TRBD2	CASSRGLVRSEQFF	TGTGCCAGCAGCCGCGGACTAGTTAGGAGTGAGCAGTTCTTC
TRBV6-1	14	TRBJ2-1	NA	NA	CASSPRDTNNEQFF	TGTGCCAGCAGTCCCAGGGACACCAACAATGAGCAGTTCTTC
TRBV6-5	16	TRBJ2-1	NA	TRBD2	CASSYGAGGQYNEQFF	TGTGCCAGCAGTTACGGAGCGGGAGGACAGTACAATGAGCAGTTCTTC
TRBV4-2	13	TRBJ1-2	NA	TRBD1	CASSPDRARGYTF	TGTGCCAGCAGCCCGGACAGGGCCAGAGGCTACACCTTC
TRBV19	14	TRBJ1-5	few	TRBD1	CASSRGQNNQPQHF	TGTGCCAGTAGTAGGGGACAGAACAATCAGCCCCAGCATTTT
TRBV11-2	15	TRBJ2-7	few	TRBD1	CASSFRGQGINEQYF	TGTGCCAGCAGCTTCCGGGGACAGGGGATCAACGAGCAGTACTTC
TRBV19	13	TRBJ2-3	NA	TRBD1	CASRDRGTDTQYF	TGTGCCAGTCGGGACAGGGGCACAGATACGCAGTATTTT
TRBV4-2	17	TRBJ2-1	NA	NA	CASSQDIGVPSYNEQFF	TGTGCCAGCAGCCAAGATATAGGTGTACCGTCCTACAATGAGCAGTTCTTC
TRBV11-2	14	TRBJ2-5	once	TRBD1	CASSLSRGPGEQYF	TGTGCCAGCAGCTTAAGCAGGGGGCCGGGGGAGCAGTACTTC
TRBV15	14	TRBJ2-1	NA	NA	CATSSTQASDEQFF	TGTGCCACCAGCAGCACCCAGGCTAGCGATGAGCAGTTCTTC
TRBV11-2	13	TRBJ1-1	NA	NA	CASSLIENTEAFF	TGTGCCAGCAGCTTAATCGAGAACACTGAAGCTTTCTTT
TRBV29-1	15	TRBJ2-2	NA	TRBD2	CSAERPSGGTGELFF	TGCAGCGCCGAACGGCCTAGCGGGGGTACCGGGGAGCTGTTTTTT
TRBV6-5	15	TRBJ2-3	NA	NA	CASSYSSGVTDTQYF	TGTGCCAGCAGTTACTCAAGTGGGGTCACAGATACGCAGTATTTT
TRBV29-1	13	TRBJ2-1	NA	TRBD2	CSAGTSGDNEQFF	TGCAGCGCCGGGACTAGCGGAGACAATGAGCAGTTCTTC
TRBV7-9	16	TRBJ1-4	many	TRBD1	CASSDFSGTGDEKLFF	TGTGCCAGCAGCGATTTCTCCGGGACAGGGGATGAAAAACTGTTTTTT
TRBV7-9	17	TRBJ2-1	NA	TRBD1	CASSLASTGSSYNEQFF	TGTGCCAGCAGCTTAGCCTCGACAGGGAGCTCCTACAATGAGCAGTTCTTC
TRBV7-9	15	TRBJ2-3	NA	NA	CASSSFPGRGDTQYF	TGTGCCAGCAGCTCCTTTCCGGGAAGGGGAGATACGCAGTATTTT
TRBV6-6	14	TRBJ2-7	NA	NA	CASSMGRVSYEQYF	TGTGCCAGCAGTATGGGGCGGGTCTCCTACGAGCAGTACTTC
TRBV6-1	14	TRBJ2-7	NA	TRBD1	CASSEIGQAYEQYF	TGTGCCAGCAGTGAAATCGGACAGGCCTACGAGCAGTACTTC
TRBV5-1	13	TRBJ2-4	once	TRBD1	CASSLQGADIQYF	TGCGCCAGCAGCTTACAGGGGGCGGACATTCAGTACTTC
TRBV19	13	TRBJ1-5	NA	NA	CASSDNSNQPQHF	TGTGCCAGTAGTGATAATAGCAATCAGCCCCAGCATTTT